Sequencing of this T cell receptor beta chain was carried out in a study of blood T cell repertoires in COVID-19. Libraries were prepared by immunoSEQ multiplex PCR; TCRdb keeps only in-frame clonotypes and omits some of them. This table holds fewer than 350,000 clones, about 91% found once. Between the trimmed V and J ends, which lost 8 bases and 1 base, there was a span of 6 bases. This CDR3 has 12 residues. Per the germline V gene, CDR1 is LGHDT and CDR2 is YNNKEL (reference sequence). Seattle patients were enrolled while actively infected and followed longitudinally. The source of this sequence is a young woman with COVID-19, enrolled during active disease. This chain links TRBV3-1 (or the pseudogene TRBV3-2) with TRBJ1-3; unclear D gene. Sequencing was performed on peripheral blood. In DNA, the CDR3 is TGTGCCAGCGCCAGTTCTGGAAACACCATATATTTT. Translated: CASASSGNTIYF.